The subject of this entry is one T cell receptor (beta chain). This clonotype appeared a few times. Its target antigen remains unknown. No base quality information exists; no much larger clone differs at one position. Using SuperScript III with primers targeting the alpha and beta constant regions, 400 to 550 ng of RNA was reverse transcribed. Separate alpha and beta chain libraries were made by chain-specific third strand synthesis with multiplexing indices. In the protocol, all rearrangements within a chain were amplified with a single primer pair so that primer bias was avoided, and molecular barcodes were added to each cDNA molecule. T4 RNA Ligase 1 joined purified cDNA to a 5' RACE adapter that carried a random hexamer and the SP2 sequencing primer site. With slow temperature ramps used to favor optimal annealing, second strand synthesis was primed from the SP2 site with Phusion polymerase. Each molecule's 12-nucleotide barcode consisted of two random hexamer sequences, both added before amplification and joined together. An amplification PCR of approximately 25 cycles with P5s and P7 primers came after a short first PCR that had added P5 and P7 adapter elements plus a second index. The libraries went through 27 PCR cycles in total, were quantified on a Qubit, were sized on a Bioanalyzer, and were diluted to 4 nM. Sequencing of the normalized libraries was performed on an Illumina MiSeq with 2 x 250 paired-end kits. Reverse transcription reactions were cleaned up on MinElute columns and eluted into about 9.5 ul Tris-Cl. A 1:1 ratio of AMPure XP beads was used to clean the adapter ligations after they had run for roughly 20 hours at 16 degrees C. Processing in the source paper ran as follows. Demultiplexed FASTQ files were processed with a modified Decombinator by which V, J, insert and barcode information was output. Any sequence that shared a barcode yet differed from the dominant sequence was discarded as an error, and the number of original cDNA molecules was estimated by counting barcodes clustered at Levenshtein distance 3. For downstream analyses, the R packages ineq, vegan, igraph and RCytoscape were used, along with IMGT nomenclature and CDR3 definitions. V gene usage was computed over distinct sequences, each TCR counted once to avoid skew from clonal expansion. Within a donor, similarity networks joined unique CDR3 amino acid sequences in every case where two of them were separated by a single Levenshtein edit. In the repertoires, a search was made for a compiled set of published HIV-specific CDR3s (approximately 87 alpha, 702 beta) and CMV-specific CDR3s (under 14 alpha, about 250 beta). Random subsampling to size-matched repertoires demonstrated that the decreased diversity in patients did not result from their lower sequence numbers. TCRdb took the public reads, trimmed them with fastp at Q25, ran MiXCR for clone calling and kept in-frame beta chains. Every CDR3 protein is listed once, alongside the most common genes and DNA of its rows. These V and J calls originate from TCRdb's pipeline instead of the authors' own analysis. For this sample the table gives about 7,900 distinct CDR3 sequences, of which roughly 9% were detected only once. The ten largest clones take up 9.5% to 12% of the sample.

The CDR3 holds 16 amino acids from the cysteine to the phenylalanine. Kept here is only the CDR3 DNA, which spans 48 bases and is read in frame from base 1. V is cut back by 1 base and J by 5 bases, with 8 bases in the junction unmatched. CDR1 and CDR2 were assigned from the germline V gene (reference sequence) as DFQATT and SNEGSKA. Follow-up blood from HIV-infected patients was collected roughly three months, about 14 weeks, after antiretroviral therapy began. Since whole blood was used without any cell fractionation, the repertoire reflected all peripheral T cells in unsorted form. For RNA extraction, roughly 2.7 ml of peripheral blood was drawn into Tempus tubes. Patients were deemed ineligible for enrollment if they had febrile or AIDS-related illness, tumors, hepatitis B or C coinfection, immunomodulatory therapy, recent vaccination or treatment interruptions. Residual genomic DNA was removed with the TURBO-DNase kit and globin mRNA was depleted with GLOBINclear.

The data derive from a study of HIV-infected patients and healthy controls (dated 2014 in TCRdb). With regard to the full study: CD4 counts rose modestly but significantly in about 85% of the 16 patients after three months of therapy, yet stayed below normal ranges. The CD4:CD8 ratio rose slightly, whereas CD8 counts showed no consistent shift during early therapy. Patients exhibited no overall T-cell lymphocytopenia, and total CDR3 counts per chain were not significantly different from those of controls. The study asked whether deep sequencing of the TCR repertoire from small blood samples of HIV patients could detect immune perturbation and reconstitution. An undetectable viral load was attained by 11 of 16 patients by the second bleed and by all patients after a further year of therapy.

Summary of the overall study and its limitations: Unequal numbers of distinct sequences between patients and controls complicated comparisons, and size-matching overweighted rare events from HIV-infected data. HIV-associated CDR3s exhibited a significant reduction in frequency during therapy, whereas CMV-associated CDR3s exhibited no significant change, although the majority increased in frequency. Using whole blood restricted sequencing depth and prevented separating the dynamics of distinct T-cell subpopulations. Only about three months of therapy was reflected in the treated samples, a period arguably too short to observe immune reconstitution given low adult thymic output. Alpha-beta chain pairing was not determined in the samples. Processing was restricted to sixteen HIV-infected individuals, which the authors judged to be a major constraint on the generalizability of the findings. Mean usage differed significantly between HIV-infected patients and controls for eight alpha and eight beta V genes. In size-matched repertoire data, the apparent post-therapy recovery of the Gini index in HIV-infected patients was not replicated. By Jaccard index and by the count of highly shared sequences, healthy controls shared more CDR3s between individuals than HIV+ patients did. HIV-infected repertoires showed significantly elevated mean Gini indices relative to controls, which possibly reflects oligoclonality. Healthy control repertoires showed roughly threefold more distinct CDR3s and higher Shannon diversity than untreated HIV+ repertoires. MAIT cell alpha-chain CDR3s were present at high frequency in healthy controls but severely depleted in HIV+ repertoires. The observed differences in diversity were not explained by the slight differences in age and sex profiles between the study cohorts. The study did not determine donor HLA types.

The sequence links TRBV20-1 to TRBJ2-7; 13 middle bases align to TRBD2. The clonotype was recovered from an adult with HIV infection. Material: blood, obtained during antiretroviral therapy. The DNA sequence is TGCAGTGCTAGAGGGACTAGCGGGAGTCCCCGCGACGAGCAGTACTTC. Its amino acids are CSARGTSGSPRDEQYF.